Listed below are T cell receptor beta chains from one sample, sequenced in a study of regulatory T cells in long-lasting Graves disease. One entry per CDR3 protein results from TCRdb running MiXCR on the multiplex PCR reads. This table has under 450,000 distinct CDR3 sequences, 20% to 25% appearing once. This specimen consisted of peripheral blood mononuclear cells (PBMCs), obtained when the disease was refractory, from a patient treated with antithyroid drugs. These receptors all come from a woman aged 40 to 50 with Graves disease. The CDR3 runs from the conserved cysteine through the conserved F or W. D genes are given only for firm matches. The size of a clone is reported for some rows only, either as once, few or many, or as a class for expanded clones.

size: many; J: TRBJ2-2; D: .; V: TRBV28; CDR3: CASSSIVSLTGELFF; DNA: TGTGCCAGCTCCTCCATTGTCTCGTTGACCGGGGAGCTGTTTTTT
size: few; J: TRBJ1-4; D: .; V: TRBV5-8; CDR3: CASSFRDLANEKLFF; DNA: TGTGCCAGCAGCTTCAGGGATTTGGCTAATGAAAAACTGTTTTTT
size: many; J: TRBJ1-1; D: .; V: TRBV28; CDR3: CASSQGVPGHTEAFF; DNA: TGTGCCAGCAGTCAGGGAGTTCCGGGACATACTGAAGCTTTCTTT
size: few; J: TRBJ2-1; D: .; V: TRBV15; CDR3: CATSRDRTSLSYNEQFF; DNA: TGTGCCACCAGCAGAGACCGAACTAGTCTCTCCTACAATGAGCAGTTCTTC
size: .; J: TRBJ2-2; D: .; V: TRBV10-3; CDR3: CATRDTTGELFF; DNA: TGTGCCACCCGGGACACCACCGGGGAGCTGTTTTTT
size: .; J: TRBJ2-1; D: .; V: TRBV29-1; CDR3: CSVVAGRNEQFF; DNA: TGCAGCGTTGTGGCGGGACGCAATGAGCAGTTCTTC
size: few; J: TRBJ2-5; D: TRBD2; V: TRBV29-1; CDR3: CSVELAREVFEETQYF; DNA: TGCAGCGTTGAACTTGCGCGGGAGGTATTTGAAGAGACCCAGTACTTC
size: .; J: TRBJ2-5; D: .; V: TRBV7-9; CDR3: CASSGRQETQYF; DNA: TGTGCCAGCAGCGGACGGCAAGAGACCCAGTACTTC
size: many; J: TRBJ2-7; D: TRBD2; V: TRBV11-2; CDR3: CASSLLAGMTYEQYF; DNA: TGTGCCAGCAGCCTACTAGCGGGAATGACCTACGAGCAGTACTTC
size: many; J: TRBJ2-6; D: .; V: TRBV27; CDR3: CASSPEPDAIVLTF; DNA: TGTGCCAGCAGCCCGGAGCCGGACGCGATCGTCCTGACTTTC
size: many; J: TRBJ1-3; D: TRBD1; V: TRBV2; CDR3: CASSAGTAGNTIYF; DNA: TGTGCCAGCAGCGCCGGGACAGCTGGAAACACCATATATTTT
size: .; J: TRBJ1-3; D: .; V: TRBV5-6; CDR3: CASSLIRRDTIYF; DNA: TGTGCCAGCAGCTTGATCCGCCGGGACACCATATATTTT
size: many; J: TRBJ1-1; D: .; V: TRBV28; CDR3: CASSLLGEGNTEAFF; DNA: TGTGCCAGCAGTTTATTAGGGGAAGGGAACACTGAAGCTTTCTTT
size: many; J: TRBJ2-5; D: .; V: TRBV27; CDR3: CASSLGQGGQETQYF; DNA: TGTGCCAGCAGTTTAGGCCAGGGAGGCCAAGAGACCCAGTACTTC
size: many; J: TRBJ1-1; D: .; V: TRBV28; CDR3: CASSLYQSWNTEAFF; DNA: TGTGCCAGCAGTTTATACCAGAGTTGGAACACTGAAGCTTTCTTT
size: many; J: TRBJ2-7; D: TRBD2; V: TRBV10-2; CDR3: CASSDIAGTPAYEQYF; DNA: TGCGCCAGCAGTGATATAGCGGGAACGCCCGCCTACGAGCAGTACTTC
size: many; J: TRBJ2-7; D: .; V: TRBV29-1; CDR3: CSVVESSVEQYF; DNA: TGCAGCGTTGTCGAGAGTAGTGTGGAGCAGTACTTC
size: few; J: TRBJ2-7; D: .; V: TRBV6-1; CDR3: CASVRRQNSYEQYF; DNA: TGTGCCAGTGTAAGGAGACAGAACTCCTACGAGCAGTACTTC
size: .; J: TRBJ1-2; D: TRBD1; V: TRBV7-3; CDR3: CASSPSPDRGYGYTF; DNA: TGTGCCAGCAGCCCCAGCCCTGACAGGGGCTATGGCTACACCTTC
size: .; J: TRBJ2-5; D: TRBD2; V: TRBV7-9; CDR3: CASSFLAGDKETQYF; DNA: TGTGCCAGCAGCTTCTTAGCGGGAGATAAAGAGACCCAGTACTTC
size: .; J: TRBJ1-6; D: .; V: TRBV30; CDR3: CAWSALLNSPLHF; DNA: TGTGCCTGGAGTGCCCTTCTCAATTCACCCCTCCACTTT
size: .; J: TRBJ2-1; D: .; V: TRBV6-1; CDR3: CASSELSGGARGFF; DNA: TGTGCCAGCAGTGAACTATCTGGGGGCGCTCGAGGATTCTTC
size: many; J: TRBJ2-5; D: .; V: TRBV20-1; CDR3: CSARDYETQYF; DNA: TGCAGTGCTAGAGATTACGAGACCCAGTACTTC
size: .; J: TRBJ2-7; D: .; V: TRBV13; CDR3: CASSLVLEQYF; DNA: TGTGCCAGCAGCTTAGTGCTCGAGCAGTACTTC
size: .; J: TRBJ2-7; D: TRBD1; V: TRBV2; CDR3: CASTHPGQSFQGGEQYF; DNA: TGTGCCAGCACCCACCCGGGACAGTCGTTCCAGGGTGGAGAGCAGTACTTC
size: .; J: TRBJ2-7; D: TRBD2; V: TRBV19; CDR3: CASRTSGAGTYEQYF; DNA: TGTGCCAGCCGGACTAGCGGGGCGGGGACCTACGAGCAGTACTTC
size: .; J: TRBJ2-7; D: .; V: TRBV25-1; CDR3: CASSGWGSLGSYEQYF; DNA: TGTGCCAGCAGTGGATGGGGTTCTCTAGGCTCCTACGAGCAGTACTTC
size: once; J: TRBJ2-5; D: TRBD2; V: TRBV20-1; CDR3: CSAFGSSGQETQYF; DNA: TGCAGTGCTTTCGGTTCTAGCGGTCAAGAGACCCAGTACTTC
size: .; J: TRBJ2-7; D: .; V: TRBV5-8; CDR3: CASTSVGLSYEQYF; DNA: TGTGCCAGCACCTCCGTGGGACTTTCCTACGAGCAGTACTTC
size: many; J: TRBJ1-2; D: .; V: TRBV7-9; CDR3: CASSFEVGPYGYTF; DNA: TGTGCCAGCAGCTTCGAAGTAGGGCCCTATGGCTACACCTTC
size: many; J: TRBJ2-6; D: TRBD1; V: TRBV28; CDR3: CASSLVRQGAISGANVLTF; DNA: TGTGCCAGCAGTTTGGTGCGACAGGGGGCGATATCTGGGGCCAACGTCCTGACTTTC
size: many; J: TRBJ2-7; D: TRBD1; V: TRBV7-8; CDR3: CASSSKEGAVPYEQYF; DNA: TGTGCCAGCAGCTCCAAAGAGGGGGCGGTTCCCTACGAGCAGTACTTC
size: .; J: TRBJ2-2; D: TRBD2; V: TRBV5-4; CDR3: CASMRGAGDGELFF; DNA: TGTGCCAGCATGCGGGGCGCGGGGGACGGGGAGCTGTTTTTT
size: .; J: TRBJ1-1; D: .; V: TRBV5-6; CDR3: CASSRTGFLSEAFF; DNA: TGTGCCAGCAGCCGAACAGGTTTTCTGTCTGAAGCTTTCTTT
size: many; J: TRBJ2-7; D: TRBD2; V: TRBV7-8; CDR3: CASSPGLATAYEQYF; DNA: TGTGCCAGCAGCCCAGGACTAGCGACCGCCTACGAGCAGTACTTC
size: few; J: TRBJ1-5; D: TRBD1; V: TRBV20-1; CDR3: CSAWTGVYNQPQHF; DNA: TGCAGTGCTTGGACAGGCGTCTACAATCAGCCCCAGCATTTT
size: .; J: TRBJ2-7; D: .; V: TRBV7-2; CDR3: CASSLEGYGSYEQYF; DNA: TGTGCCAGCAGCTTAGAAGGCTACGGCTCCTACGAGCAGTACTTC
size: .; J: TRBJ1-6; D: .; V: TRBV7-9; CDR3: CASSLAGSAPLHF; DNA: TGTGCCAGCAGCTTAGCTGGTAGTGCACCCCTCCACTTT
size: few; J: TRBJ1-2; D: TRBD1; V: TRBV28; CDR3: CASSLTTGQIYGYTF; DNA: TGTGCCAGCAGTTTAACTACGGGACAGATCTATGGCTACACCTTC
size: .; J: TRBJ2-7; D: .; V: TRBV6-1; CDR3: CASTTGQNKQYF; DNA: TGTGCCAGCACCACCGGACAGAACAAGCAGTACTTC
size: .; J: TRBJ1-1; D: .; V: TRBV9; CDR3: CASSALETPGPNTEAFF; DNA: TGTGCCAGCAGCGCCTTAGAGACACCGGGACCGAACACTGAAGCTTTCTTT
size: many; J: TRBJ1-1; D: TRBD1; V: TRBV12-3/TRBV12-4; CDR3: CASSHRGTGQFF; DNA: TGTGCCAGCAGTCACCGGGGGACAGGGCAATTCTTT
size: many; J: TRBJ1-1; D: TRBD1; V: TRBV9; CDR3: CASSAGQGPTEAFF; DNA: TGTGCCAGCAGCGCGGGACAGGGGCCCACTGAAGCTTTCTTT
size: many; J: TRBJ1-2; D: TRBD1; V: TRBV29-1; CDR3: CSVESRQGAFYGYTF; DNA: TGCAGCGTTGAAAGTCGACAGGGGGCCTTCTATGGCTACACCTTC
size: .; J: TRBJ1-1; D: .; V: TRBV20-1; CDR3: CSANPRGWNTEAFF; DNA: TGCAGTGCCAACCCGCGGGGGTGGAACACTGAAGCTTTCTTT
size: many; J: TRBJ2-7; D: TRBD2; V: TRBV20-1; CDR3: CSARDGPSGRFNEQYF; DNA: TGCAGTGCTAGAGATGGCCCTAGCGGGAGATTCAACGAGCAGTACTTC